This T cell receptor (beta chain) was sequenced for a study of patients and donors after allogeneic stem cell transplantation. This clonotype was detected a few times. TCRdb reanalysed the RT-PCR reads using MiXCR and keeps one entry per CDR3 protein. Of approximately 220,000 distinct CDR3 sequences detected, roughly two fifths appear once; the ten largest clones hold approximately 10%. Germline V gives CDR1 SQVTM, CDR2 ANQGSEA. This CDR3 comprises 14 residues. The J segment lost 0 bases and the V segment lost 6 bases, leaving 3 bases of the junction unmatched. Material for sequencing was blood, either unsorted or a sorted T cell fraction (not recorded which). This sequence was found in a human donor who was either an allogeneic HSCT recipient or a stem cell or donor lymphocyte infusion donor (not recorded which). It is not recorded whose cells these are; they may come from a transplant donor. The rearrangement joins TRBV29-1 to TRBJ2-2; TRBD1 matches 8 bases. The CDR3 loop is CSVGQGTNTGELFF. CDR3 in DNA: TGCAGCGTCGGACAGGGAACGAACACCGGGGAGCTGTTTTTT.